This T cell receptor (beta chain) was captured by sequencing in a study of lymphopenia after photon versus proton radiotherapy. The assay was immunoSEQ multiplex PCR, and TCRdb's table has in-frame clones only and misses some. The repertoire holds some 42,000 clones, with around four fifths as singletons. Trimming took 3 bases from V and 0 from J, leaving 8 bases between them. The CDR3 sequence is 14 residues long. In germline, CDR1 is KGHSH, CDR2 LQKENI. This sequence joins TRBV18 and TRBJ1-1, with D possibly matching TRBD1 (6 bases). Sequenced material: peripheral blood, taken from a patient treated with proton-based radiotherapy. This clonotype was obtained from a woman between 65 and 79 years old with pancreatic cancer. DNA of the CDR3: TGTGCCAGCTCACCGACAGGAATGAACACTGAAGCTTTCTTT. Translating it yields CASSPTGMNTEAFF.